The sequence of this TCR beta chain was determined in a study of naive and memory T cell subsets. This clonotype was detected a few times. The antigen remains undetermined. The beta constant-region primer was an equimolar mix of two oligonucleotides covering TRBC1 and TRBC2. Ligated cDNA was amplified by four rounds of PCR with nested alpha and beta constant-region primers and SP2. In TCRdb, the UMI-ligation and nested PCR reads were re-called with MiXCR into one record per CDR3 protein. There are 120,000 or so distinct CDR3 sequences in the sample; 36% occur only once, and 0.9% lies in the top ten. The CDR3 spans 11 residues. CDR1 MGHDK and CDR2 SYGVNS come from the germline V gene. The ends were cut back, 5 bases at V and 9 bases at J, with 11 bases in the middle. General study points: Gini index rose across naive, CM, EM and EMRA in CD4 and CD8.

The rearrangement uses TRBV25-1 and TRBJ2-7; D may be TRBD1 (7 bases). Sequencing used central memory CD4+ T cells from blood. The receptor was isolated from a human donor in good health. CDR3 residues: CASSQGGWQYF. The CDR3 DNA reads TGTGCCAGCAGTCAGGGGGGATGGCAGTACTTC.